The 30 T cell receptor beta chains below were found in one sample sequenced in a study of blood T cell repertoires in COVID-19. Sequencing used immunoSEQ multiplex PCR; TCRdb keeps in-frame clones, though not all of them. The sample lists around 60,000 clones, under 85% occurring once. Sequenced input: peripheral blood. The receptors stem from an elderly woman with acute or convalescent COVID-19.

A few counts support this clone. The chain carries TRBV27 and TRBJ1-1; D uncertain. Trimming left V 5 bases short and J 0 bases short, with 7 bases between. The CDR3 runs 13 residues. The germline CDR1 and CDR2 sequences are MNHEY and SMNVEV (reference sequence). Here the CDR3 DNA reads TGTGCCAGCAGTGGGCGAATGAACACTGAAGCTTTCTTT. It codes for CASSGRMNTEAFF.

This clone was seen a few times. The V call is TRBV3-1 (or the pseudogene TRBV3-2), the J call TRBJ2-5; D unclear. The CDR3 covers 12 residues. V shed 0 bases and J shed 6 bases, with 5 bases lying between them. Germline V lookup: CDR1 LGHDT, CDR2 YNNKEL (reference sequence). CDR3 loop: CASSQDDKTQYF. Written as DNA, the CDR3 is TGTGCCAGCAGCCAAGATGACAAGACCCAGTACTTC.

The V and J genes are TRBV20-1 and TRBJ2-5; no firm D call. Trimming stripped 6 bases from V and 7 bases from J, with 12 bases between. The CDR3 has 11 residues. Looked up from germline, CDR1 is DFQATT and CDR2 is SNEGSKA (reference sequence). The CDR3 sequence is CSAKPQATQYF. The CDR3 nucleotides read TGCAGTGCAAAGCCTCAGGCGACCCAGTACTTC.

The rearrangement uses TRBV5-4 and TRBJ2-1, with TRBD2 matching 10 bases. CDR3 length: 15 residues. Trimming removed 2 bases from V and 5 bases from J; junction bases left unmatched: 4. CDR1 is SGHNT and CDR2 is YYREEE in the germline V gene (reference sequence). This CDR3 is CASSLAGGPDNEQFF. In DNA form, the CDR3 reads TGTGCCAGCAGCTTAGCGGGAGGGCCTGACAATGAGCAGTTCTTC.

The CDR3 loop reads CAPGTEYGYTF. Here the CDR3 DNA reads TGTGCCCCCGGGACAGAATATGGCTACACCTTC. The chain is built from TRBV2 and TRBJ1-2, with 7 bases matching TRBD1. V lost 11 bases and J lost 5; bases outside the gene matches: 5. The CDR3 is made up of 11 amino acids. The germline V gene has CDR1 SNHLY and CDR2 FYNNEI.

V gene TRBV19 combines with J gene TRBJ1-5, with D tentatively TRBD1 (6 bases). V lost 5 bases and J 2 bases, leaving 19 bases between the germline ends. Germline V gene lookup returns CDR1 LNHDA and CDR2 SQIVND (reference sequence). The CDR3 runs to 17 residues. The CDR3 bases are TGTGCCAGTAGTCTGACCGCGTGGGCAGGGGGCAATCAGCCCCAGCATTTT. Translating it yields CASSLTAWAGGNQPQHF. The variable domain in full, with the rest retrieved from reference TRBV19 and TRBJ1-5, is DGGITQSPKYLFRKEGQNVTLSCEQNLNHDAMYWYRQDPGQGLRLIYYSQIVNDFQKGDIAEGYSVSREKKESFPLTVTSAQKNPTAFYLCASSLTAWAGGNQPQHFGDGTRLSIL.

The gene calls are TRBV6-5 and TRBJ1-6; 8 nucleotides agree with TRBD1. Unmatched junction bases numbered 7, after V lost 7 bases and J lost 5 bases. The CDR3 sequence is 15 residues long. In germline, CDR1 is MNHEY, CDR2 SVGAGI. CDR3 nucleotide sequence: TGTGCCAGCACTCCGACAGGGGTGGATAATTCACCCCTCCACTTT. The encoded protein is CASTPTGVDNSPLHF.

J is TRBJ1-1 and V is TRBV7-2, with 9 bases fitting TRBD1. From germline, CDR1 is SGHTA and CDR2 FQGNSA. The J segment lost 7 bases and the V segment lost 5 bases, leaving 5 bases of the junction unmatched. This CDR3 contains 13 residues. DNA for the CDR3: TGTGCCAGCAGCACGGGGACAGGGCTTGAAGCTTTCTTT. This sequence encodes CASSTGTGLEAFF.

This chain uses TRBV5-1 with TRBJ2-3; 7 bases agree with TRBD1. Germline assignment: CDR1 SGHRS and CDR2 YFSETQ. This CDR3 comprises 17 residues. V lost 4 bases, J lost 1 base, and 12 bases stayed unmatched. CDR3 bases: TGCGCCAGCAGCACCGGACAGGACGGGTTGGGCACAGATACGCAGTATTTT. Protein: CASSTGQDGLGTDTQYF.

This clone has a handful of counts. The CDR3 is CASSLDLQGALGYTF. The CDR3 DNA reads as TGCGCCAGCAGCTTGGATCTGCAGGGGGCGCTTGGCTACACCTTC. The chain couples TRBV5-1 to TRBJ1-2; 8 nucleotides agree with TRBD1. Per germline, CDR1 SGHRS and CDR2 YFSETQ. This CDR3 is built from 15 residues. Trimming at V came to 0 bases and at J to 7 bases, leaving 8 bases not matched to a gene.

The chain couples TRBV7-3 to TRBJ2-5, with TRBD2 as a possible D gene (6 bases). Trimming took 0 bases from V and 4 from J, leaving 12 bases between them. The CDR3 length is 15 residues. Germline values: CDR1 SGHTA, CDR2 FQGTGA. CDR3 in DNA: TGTGCCAGCAGCTTAACGGGCGGGATTCCAGAGACCCAGTACTTC. Translation gives CASSLTGGIPETQYF.

V usage is TRBV14 and J usage is TRBJ1-1; D might be TRBD1 (5 bases). Trimming took 4 bases from V and 0 from J, leaving 6 bases between them. Germline V gene data show CDR1 as SGHDN and CDR2 as FVKESK. This CDR3 comprises 13 residues. CDR3 protein: CASSPGVNTEAFF. The CDR3 DNA follows: TGTGCCAGCAGCCCGGGGGTGAACACTGAAGCTTTCTTT.

This clone appeared once. At one boundary the junction diverges from the germline segment, which might be a read error. The gene calls are TRBV7-7 and TRBJ2-7; 15 bases fit TRBD2. In germline, CDR1 is SSHAT, CDR2 FNYEAQ (reference sequence). The CDR3 has 17 residues. CDR3 bases: TGTGCTAGCAGCAACGCCGGGACTAGCGGGGGGACCCTCCAACAGTACTTC. Protein product: CASSNAGTSGGTLQQYF.

The rearrangement links TRBV7-9 to TRBJ2-7; 9 bases fit TRBD1. Germline CDR1 and CDR2: SEHNR and FQNEAQ (reference sequence). This CDR3 region has 15 residues. After removal of 5 bases from V and 5 bases from J, the junction contained 10 bases not matched to a gene. The CDR3 DNA reads TGTGCCAGCAGCCGAGTGGGGACAGGGACGAACGAGCAGTACTTC. It yields the protein CASSRVGTGTNEQYF.

V is TRBV5-4 and J is TRBJ2-1, with 11 positions matching TRBD2. From germline, CDR1 is SGHNT and CDR2 YYREEE (reference sequence). The CDR3 is 16 amino acids. Trimming cost V 1 base and J 6 bases; bases outside gene matches: 6. CDR3 region: CASSLTSGRLGNEQFF. CDR3 nucleotides: TGTGCCAGCAGCTTGACTAGCGGGAGACTCGGCAATGAGCAGTTCTTC.

The chain combines TRBV11-3 with TRBJ1-1, with D perhaps TRBD1 (5 bases). V was shortened by 3 bases and J by 1 base, with 6 bases between the two germline ends. The germline CDR1 and CDR2 sequences are SGHNT and YENEEA. This CDR3 contains 13 residues. In DNA, the CDR3 is TGTGCCAGCAGCTTCGGGGGGAACACTGAAGCTTTCTTT. This gives the protein CASSFGGNTEAFF.

The chain has TRBV19 and TRBJ2-1; weak D call: TRBD1 (5 bases). The ends were cut back, 3 bases at V and 7 bases at J, with 16 bases in the middle. This CDR3 comprises 15 residues. Germline values: CDR1 LNHDA, CDR2 SQIVND (reference sequence). CDR3 amino acids: CASSMAPWGGNEQFF. DNA for the CDR3: TGTGCCAGTAGTATGGCTCCCTGGGGCGGTAATGAGCAGTTCTTC.

The chain combines TRBV6-5 with TRBJ1-1; possible D gene TRBD1, 6 bases. The CDR3 is 13 residues long. The germline V gene has CDR1 MNHEY and CDR2 SVGAGI. V shed 10 bases and J shed 0 bases, with 12 bases lying between them. Here the CDR3 reads CATLGQLNTEAFF. The CDR3 region has the DNA TGTGCCACCCTTGGACAGTTGAACACTGAAGCTTTCTTT.

In this sample, this clone turned up once. This chain connects TRBV27 to TRBJ2-7; 8 nucleotides line up with TRBD1. The V gene's germline CDR1 is MNHEY and CDR2 SMNVEV (reference sequence). After removal of 3 bases from V and 3 bases from J, the junction contained 10 bases not matched to a gene. The CDR3 has 16 residues. The CDR3 bases are TGTGCCAGCAGTTTGGGGAACCGACAGGGGCTCTACGAGCAGTACTTC. It codes for CASSLGNRQGLYEQYF.

This rearrangement joins TRBV20-1 to TRBJ1-1; perhaps TRBD1 as D (6 bases). Trimming stripped 3 bases from V and 4 bases from J, with 6 bases between. Germline V gene data show CDR1 as DFQATT and CDR2 as SNEGSKA (reference sequence). The CDR3 runs 11 residues. This CDR3 is CSARDSTEAFF. CDR3 sequence (DNA): TGCAGTGCTAGGGACAGCACTGAAGCTTTCTTT.

The chain couples TRBV12-5 to TRBJ2-1; tentative D call: TRBD2 (5 bases). Germline lookup yields CDR1 LGHNT and CDR2 FRNRAP. The V and J ends lost 3 bases and 0 bases respectively, with 6 bases between them. There are 14 residues in the CDR3. CDR3 nucleotides: TGTGCTAGTGGTTTCGCGGGCTCCTACAATGAGCAGTTCTTC. It codes for CASGFAGSYNEQFF.

The chain carries TRBV30 and TRBJ1-1, with TRBD1 as a possible D gene (5 bases). V was pared by 2 bases and J by 0 bases, with 7 bases between. Germline V CDR1 and CDR2: GTSNPN, SVGIG (reference sequence). There are 13 residues in the CDR3. CDR3 loop: CAWSRGLNTEAFF. The CDR3 nucleotides are TGTGCCTGGAGTCGGGGGTTGAACACTGAAGCTTTCTTT.

This chain connects TRBV14 to TRBJ1-2; D is unclear. Germline V CDR1 and CDR2: SGHDN, FVKESK. Trimming cost V 0 bases and J 3 bases, with 8 bases left between them. The CDR3 loop spans 14 amino acids. The CDR3 sequence: CASSQDEGDYGYTF. CDR3 in DNA: TGTGCCAGCAGCCAAGATGAGGGCGACTATGGCTACACCTTC.

The chain is built from TRBV13 and TRBJ2-7, with 7 nucleotides matching TRBD1. The ends lost 4 bases at V and 4 bases at J; junction bases unmatched: 13. Germline loops: CDR1 PRHDT, CDR2 FYEKMQ (reference sequence). This CDR3 has 16 amino acids. In nucleotides, the CDR3 is TGTGCCAGCAGCTGGGCCAGGGCAGGGGGTCAGTACGAGCAGTACTTC. It codes for CASSWARAGGQYEQYF.

J is TRBJ2-3 and V is TRBV7-8, with 10 bases aligning to TRBD2. This CDR3 is 16 amino acids long. Trimming removed 5 bases from V and 5 bases from J; junction bases left unmatched: 10. The V gene's germline CDR1 is SGHVS and CDR2 FQNEAQ. CDR3 coding DNA: TGTGCCAGCAGCACTAAGACTAGCGGGTTAAAAGATACGCAGTATTTT. This translates into CASSTKTSGLKDTQYF.

The table lists this clone with many counts. This chain uses TRBV7-8 with TRBJ2-7; 9 nucleotides match TRBD2. CDR1 and CDR2 from the germline V gene are SGHVS and FQNEAQ. The CDR3 totals 15 residues. V shed 5 bases and J 4 bases; nucleotides not matched to a gene: 9. The CDR3 bases are TGTGCCAGCAGCCCGAGGGCTAGCGGGACGTACGAGCAGTACTTC. It yields the protein CASSPRASGTYEQYF. Complete variable domain (other parts from reference TRBV7-8 and TRBJ2-7): GAGVSQSPRYKVAKRGQDVALRCDPISGHVSLFWYQQALGQGPEFLTYFQNEAQLDKSGLPSDRFFAERPEGSVSTLKIQRTQQEDSAVYLCASSPRASGTYEQYFGPGTRLTVT.

The chain recombines TRBV12-5 with TRBJ2-5; 8 bases agree with TRBD2. The ends lost 5 bases at V and 5 bases at J; junction bases unmatched: 10. The CDR3 totals 15 residues. Per the germline V gene, CDR1 is LGHNT and CDR2 is FRNRAP. The CDR3: CASGLDSGSYETQYF. DNA of the CDR3: TGTGCTAGTGGTCTCGACAGCGGGAGCTATGAGACCCAGTACTTC.

The V gene is TRBV5-1, the J gene TRBJ1-6, with TRBD1 matching 8 bases. The CDR3 sequence is 16 residues long. Germline CDR1 SGHRS, CDR2 YFSETQ. Trimming at V came to 5 bases and at J to 8 bases, leaving 12 bases not matched to a gene. DNA of the CDR3: TGCGCCAGCAGACGAAACGCCCAGGGGGCTTATTCACCCCTCCACTTT. It codes for CASRRNAQGAYSPLHF.

This clone was picked up one time. The genes are TRBV6-2 or TRBV6-3 and TRBJ2-5, with D maybe TRBD1 (7 bases). The CDR3 runs 14 residues. V lost 5 bases and J 9 bases, leaving 19 bases between the germline ends. CDR1 is MNHEY and CDR2 is SVGEGT in the germline V gene. CDR3 DNA sequence: TGTGCCAGCAGTCTGGGTAGCGGAACAGGGGCCCAGTACTTC. This codes for CASSLGSGTGAQYF.

This clone was counted a few times. The CDR3 DNA reads TGTGCCAGCAGCATTCACAGGGATTCCGGGGAGCTGTTTTTT. It is translated as CASSIHRDSGELFF. The V call is TRBV7-3, the J call TRBJ2-2, with D possibly matching TRBD1 (6 bases). CDR1 is SGHTA and CDR2 is FQGTGA in the germline V gene. CDR3 length: 14 residues. V was cut by 5 bases and J by 6 bases, with 13 bases left in between. The full variable domain, completed using reference TRBV7-3 and TRBJ2-2, is GAGVSQTPSNKVTEKGKYVELRCDPISGHTALYWYRQSLGQGPEFLIYFQGTGAADDSGLPNDRFFAVRPEGSVSTLKIQRTERGDSAVYLCASSIHRDSGELFFGEGSRLTVL.